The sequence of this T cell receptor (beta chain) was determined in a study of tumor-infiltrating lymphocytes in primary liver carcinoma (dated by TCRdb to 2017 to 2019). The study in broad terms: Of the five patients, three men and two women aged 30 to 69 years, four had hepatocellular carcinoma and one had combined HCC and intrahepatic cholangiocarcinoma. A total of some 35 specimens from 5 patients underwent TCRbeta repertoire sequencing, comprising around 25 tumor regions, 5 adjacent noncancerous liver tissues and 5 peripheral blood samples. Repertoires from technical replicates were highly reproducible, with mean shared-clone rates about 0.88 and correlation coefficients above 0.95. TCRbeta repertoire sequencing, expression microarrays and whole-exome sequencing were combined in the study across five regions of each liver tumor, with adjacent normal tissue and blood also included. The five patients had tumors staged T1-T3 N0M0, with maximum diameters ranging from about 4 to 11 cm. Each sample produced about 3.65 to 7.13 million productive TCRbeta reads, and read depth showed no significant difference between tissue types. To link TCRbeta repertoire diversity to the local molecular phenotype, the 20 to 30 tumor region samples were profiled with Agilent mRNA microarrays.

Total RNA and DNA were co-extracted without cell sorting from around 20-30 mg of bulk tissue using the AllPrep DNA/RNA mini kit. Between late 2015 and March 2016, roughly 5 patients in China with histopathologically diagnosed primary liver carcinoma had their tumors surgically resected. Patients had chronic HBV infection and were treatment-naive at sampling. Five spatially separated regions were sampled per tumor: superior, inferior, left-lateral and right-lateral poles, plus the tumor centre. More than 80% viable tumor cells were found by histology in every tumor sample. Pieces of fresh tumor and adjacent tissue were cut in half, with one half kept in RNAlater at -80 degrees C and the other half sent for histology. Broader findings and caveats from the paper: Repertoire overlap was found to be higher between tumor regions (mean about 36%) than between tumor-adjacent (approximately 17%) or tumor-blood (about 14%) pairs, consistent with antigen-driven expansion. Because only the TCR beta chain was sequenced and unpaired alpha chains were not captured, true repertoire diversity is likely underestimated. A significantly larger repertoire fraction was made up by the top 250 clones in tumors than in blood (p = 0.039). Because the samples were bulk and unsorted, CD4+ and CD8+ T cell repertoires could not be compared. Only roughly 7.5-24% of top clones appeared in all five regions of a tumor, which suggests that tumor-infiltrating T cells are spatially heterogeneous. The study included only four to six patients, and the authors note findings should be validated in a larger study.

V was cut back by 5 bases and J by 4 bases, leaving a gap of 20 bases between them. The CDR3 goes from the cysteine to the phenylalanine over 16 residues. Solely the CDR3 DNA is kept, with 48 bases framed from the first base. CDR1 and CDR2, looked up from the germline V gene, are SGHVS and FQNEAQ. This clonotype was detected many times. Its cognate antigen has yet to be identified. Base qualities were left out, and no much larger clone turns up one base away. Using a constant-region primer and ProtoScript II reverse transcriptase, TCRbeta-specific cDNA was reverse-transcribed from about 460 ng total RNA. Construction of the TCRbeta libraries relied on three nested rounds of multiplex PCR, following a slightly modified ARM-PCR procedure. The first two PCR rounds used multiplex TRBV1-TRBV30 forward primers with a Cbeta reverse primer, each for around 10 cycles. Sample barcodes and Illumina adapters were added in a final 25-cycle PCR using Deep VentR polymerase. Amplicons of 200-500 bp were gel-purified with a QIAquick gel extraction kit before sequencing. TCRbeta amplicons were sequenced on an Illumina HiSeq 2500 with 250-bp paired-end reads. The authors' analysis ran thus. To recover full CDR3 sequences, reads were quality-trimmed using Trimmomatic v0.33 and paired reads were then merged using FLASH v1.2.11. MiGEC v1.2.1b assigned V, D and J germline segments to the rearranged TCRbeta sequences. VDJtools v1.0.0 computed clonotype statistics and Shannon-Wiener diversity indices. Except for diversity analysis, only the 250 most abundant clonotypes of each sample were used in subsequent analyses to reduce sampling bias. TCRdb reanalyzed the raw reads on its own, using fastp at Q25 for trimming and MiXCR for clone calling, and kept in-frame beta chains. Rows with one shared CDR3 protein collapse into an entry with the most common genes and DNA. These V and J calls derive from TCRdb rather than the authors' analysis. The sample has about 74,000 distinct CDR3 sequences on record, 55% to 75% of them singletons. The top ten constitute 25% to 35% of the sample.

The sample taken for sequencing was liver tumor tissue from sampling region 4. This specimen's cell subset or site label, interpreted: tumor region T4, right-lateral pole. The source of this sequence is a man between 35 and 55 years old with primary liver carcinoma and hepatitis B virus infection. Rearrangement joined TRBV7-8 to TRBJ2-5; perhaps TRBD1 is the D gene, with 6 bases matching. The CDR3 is CASSLDPGQILETQYF. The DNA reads TGTGCCAGCAGCCTAGACCCGGGACAAATATTAGAGACCCAGTACTTC.